The 28 T cell receptor beta chains in this list originate from one sample, sequenced in a study of T cell responses to AZD1222 COVID-19 vaccine. Method: immunoSEQ multiplex PCR; TCRdb's copy keeps in-frame clones and lacks some. The sample has 100,000 or so clones; around 96% are singletons. The source was peripheral blood, collected on day 0 of AZD1222 vaccination. These receptors were collected from an adult in good health.

The rearrangement joins TRBV7-9 to TRBJ2-3; 8 bases line up with TRBD1. CDR3 length: 15 residues. Germline trimming cut 5 bases from V and 6 bases from J; bases unmatched to any gene: 10. From germline, CDR1 is SEHNR and CDR2 FQNEAQ (reference sequence). The CDR3 sequence is CASSLRGQGVDTQYF. As DNA, the CDR3 is TGTGCCAGCAGCCTAAGAGGACAGGGTGTGGATACGCAGTATTTT.

The CDR3 region has the DNA TGTGCCAGTAGGCCCCGACAGGGACATAGCAATCAGCCCCAGCATTTT. Protein: CASRPRQGHSNQPQHF. This chain uses TRBV19 with TRBJ1-5, with TRBD1 matching 7 bases. J was trimmed by 0 bases and V by 6 bases; bases with no gene match: 8. From germline, CDR1 is LNHDA and CDR2 SQIVND (reference sequence). CDR3 length equals 16 residues.

V gene TRBV9 combines with J gene TRBJ2-7, with a possible D match to TRBD2 (7 bases). Per the germline V gene, CDR1 is SGDLS and CDR2 is YYNGEE. The CDR3 totals 16 residues. V dropped 3 bases and J dropped 5 bases, with 21 bases sitting between them. The CDR3 spells CASSAEGGVNFNEQYF. The CDR3 region has the DNA TGTGCCAGCAGCGCCGAAGGGGGGGTTAATTTTAACGAGCAGTACTTC.

V usage is TRBV5-1 and J usage is TRBJ1-2, with D unclear. There are 14 residues in the CDR3. The germline CDR1 and CDR2 sequences are SGHRS and YFSETQ. V lost 0 bases to trimming and J lost 0 bases, with 6 bases between them. DNA for the CDR3: TGCGCCAGCAGCTTGGACGGCTCTAACTATGGCTACACCTTC. Protein sequence: CASSLDGSNYGYTF.

The rearrangement joins TRBV20-1 to TRBJ2-7, with D unclear. Germline lookup yields CDR1 DFQATT and CDR2 SNEGSKA (reference sequence). CDR3 length: 11 amino acids. Deletions cut 4 bases from V and 9 bases from J, with 13 bases between. This CDR3 is CSAKGPEGQYF. The CDR3 coding sequence is TGCAGTGCTAAGGGCCCCGAAGGGCAGTACTTC.

This clone has only one observation. The V and J genes are TRBV4-3 and TRBJ2-7, with no clear D. The CDR3 is made up of 15 amino acids. CDR1 and CDR2 (germline): LGHNA, YSLEER. V gave up 0 bases and J gave up 6 bases, with 15 bases separating them. The CDR3 DNA reads as TGCGCCAGCAGCCAAGAGACCGGGCTTCCTGGCGAGCAGTACTTC. Its protein is CASSQETGLPGEQYF.

The chain has TRBV18 and TRBJ2-5; possible D gene TRBD1, 6 bases. V shed 6 bases and J shed 4 bases, with 12 bases lying between them. From germline, CDR1 is KGHSH and CDR2 LQKENI. This CDR3 spans 13 amino acids. The CDR3 loop reads CASSSRGGETQYF. The CDR3 DNA reads as TGTGCCAGCTCGTCTCGAGGGGGAGAGACCCAGTACTTC. The whole variable domain, filled in from reference TRBV18 and TRBJ2-5, reads NAGVMQNPRHLVRRRGQEARLRCSPMKGHSHVYWYRQLPEEGLKFMVYLQKENIIDESGMPKERFSAEFPKEGPSILRIQQVVRGDSAAYFCASSSRGGETQYFGPGTRLLVL.

This sequence joins TRBV28 and TRBJ1-1; the D is unclear. The V gene's germline CDR1 is MDHEN and CDR2 SYDVKM. This CDR3 region has 13 residues. V shed 2 bases and J shed 5 bases, with 9 bases lying between them. The CDR3 loop reads CASSLGSRTEAFF. CDR3 coding DNA: TGTGCCAGCAGTTTAGGGTCCCGGACTGAAGCTTTCTTT. Complete variable domain (other parts from reference TRBV28 and TRBJ1-1): DVKVTQSSRYLVKRTGEKVFLECVQDMDHENMFWYRQDPGLGLRLIYFSYDVKMKEKGDIPEGYSVSREKKERFSLILESASTNQTSMYLCASSLGSRTEAFFGQGTRLTVV.

V is TRBV7-8 and J is TRBJ2-2; perhaps D is TRBD1 or TRBD2 (5 bases each). This CDR3 comprises 15 residues. CDR1 SGHVS and CDR2 FQNEAQ come from the germline V gene. Deletions cut 2 bases from V and 8 bases from J, with 15 bases between. The DNA for the CDR3 is TGTGCCAGCAGCTTAATCGGGGCAGGGCGGGGGGAGCTGTTTTTT. Its protein product is CASSLIGAGRGELFF.

The CDR3, as DNA: TGTGCCAGCAGCTTCCCGGGGTGGGAGACCCAGTACTTC. Its translation: CASSFPGWETQYF. The gene calls are TRBV7-9 and TRBJ2-5; D is perhaps TRBD2 (5 bases). Germline V gene sequence: CDR1 SEHNR, CDR2 FQNEAQ (reference sequence). Trimming cost V 3 bases and J 5 bases, with 10 bases left between them. This CDR3 region has 13 residues.

The chain carries TRBV7-9 and TRBJ1-4; the match to TRBD1 covers 8 bases. The CDR3 is 17 amino acids. Germline V gene data show CDR1 as SEHNR and CDR2 as FQNEAQ (reference sequence). Trimming removed 1 base from V and 7 bases from J; junction bases left unmatched: 11. The CDR3 spells CASSLGRANRGIEKLFF. Here the CDR3 DNA reads TGTGCCAGCAGCTTAGGGAGGGCAAACAGGGGGATTGAAAAACTGTTTTTT.

The chain has TRBV3-1 (or the pseudogene TRBV3-2) and TRBJ2-3; 13 bases map to TRBD2. V was clipped by 4 bases and J by 2 bases; unmatched bases: 6. The germline gives CDR1 LGHDT, CDR2 YNNKEL (reference sequence). The CDR3 loop spans 17 amino acids. CDR3 sequence: CASSPITSGGATDTQYF. CDR3 nucleotide sequence: TGTGCCAGCAGCCCGATAACTAGCGGGGGGGCCACAGATACGCAGTATTTT.

The chain joins TRBV4-1 to TRBJ1-2, with 7 bases lining up with TRBD1. The CDR3 covers 15 residues. V lost 2 bases and J lost 6; bases outside the gene matches: 9. Germline V gives CDR1 MGHRA, CDR2 YSYEKL. CDR3 region: CASSQSGQASDGYTF. CDR3 DNA: TGCGCCAGCAGCCAATCCGGACAGGCCAGCGATGGCTACACCTTC.

The chain is built from TRBV6-2 or TRBV6-3 and TRBJ1-5; 7 bases are a match to TRBD1. V shed 5 bases and J 0 bases; nucleotides not matched to a gene: 7. The germline V gene encodes CDR1 MNHEY and CDR2 SVGEGT. This CDR3 has 16 residues. CDR3 in amino acids: CASSDEGQYSNQPQHF. CDR3 in DNA: TGTGCCAGCAGTGACGAGGGACAGTATAGCAATCAGCCCCAGCATTTT.

This clone appeared a single time. The chain has TRBV5-3 and TRBJ2-1; 12 bases line up with TRBD2. TRBV5-3 is an open reading frame, and its role is uncertain. CDR3 length: 16 residues. The V gene end was trimmed by 3 bases and the J gene end by 7 bases; junction bases not matched to a gene: 8. CDR3 residues: CARSSIRTSGMNEQFF. CDR3 DNA: TGTGCCAGAAGCTCTATCCGGACTAGCGGGATGAATGAGCAGTTCTTC.

The chain uses TRBV7-9 and TRBJ1-5; D unresolved. The CDR3 has 14 residues. Germline CDR1 reads SEHNR; CDR2 reads FQNEAQ (reference sequence). V shed 0 bases and J shed 3 bases, with 6 bases lying between them. CDR3 sequence reads: CASSLADPNQPQHF. The CDR3 DNA reads TGTGCCAGCAGCTTAGCCGACCCCAATCAGCCCCAGCATTTT.

The genes are TRBV7-2 and TRBJ1-1; D unresolved. The germline V gene has CDR1 SGHTA and CDR2 FQGNSA. V was shortened by 3 bases and J by 5 bases, with 16 bases between the two germline ends. The CDR3 totals 15 residues. The DNA of the CDR3 is TGTGCCAGCAGCTTCAAACCTTGGAGGGATACTGAAGCTTTCTTT. Translation gives CASSFKPWRDTEAFF. Using reference TRBV7-2 and TRBJ1-1 for the parts outside the CDR3, the full variable domain is GAGVSQSPSNKVTEKGKDVELRCDPISGHTALYWYRQSLGQGLEFLIYFQGNSAPDKSGLPSDRFSAERTGGSVSTLTIQRTQQEDSAVYLCASSFKPWRDTEAFFGQGTRLTVV.

V gene TRBV5-6 combines with J gene TRBJ2-7; D possibly corresponds to TRBD2 (6 bases). This CDR3 has 15 residues. Trimming stripped 0 bases from V and 2 bases from J, with 12 bases between. Germline assignment: CDR1 SGHDT and CDR2 YYEEEE. CDR3 protein: CASSLEGSGTYEQYF. The CDR3 region has the DNA TGTGCCAGCAGCTTGGAGGGTAGCGGTACCTACGAGCAGTACTTC.

This chain uses TRBV27 with TRBJ1-2; 8 bases are a match to TRBD1. The CDR3 runs to 15 residues. The J segment lost 5 bases and the V segment lost 5 bases, leaving 10 bases of the junction unmatched. Per the germline V gene, CDR1 is MNHEY and CDR2 is SMNVEV (reference sequence). Written as DNA, the CDR3 is TGTGCCAGCAGTGTAGGGACAGGAGAGGAGTATGGCTACACCTTC. Translating gives CASSVGTGEEYGYTF.

CDR3 sequence reads: CASILGGTGGNYEQYF. CDR3 DNA sequence: TGTGCCAGCATTCTCGGCGGGACAGGGGGTAACTACGAGCAGTACTTC. This chain joins TRBV28 and TRBJ2-7; 11 nucleotides agree with TRBD1. V lost 7 bases, J lost 3 bases, and 11 bases stayed unmatched. The CDR3 length is 16 residues. In germline, CDR1 is MDHEN, CDR2 SYDVKM. The whole variable domain, remainder taken from reference TRBV28 and TRBJ2-7, is DVKVTQSSRYLVKRTGEKVFLECVQDMDHENMFWYRQDPGLGLRLIYFSYDVKMKEKGDIPEGYSVSREKKERFSLILESASTNQTSMYLCASILGGTGGNYEQYFGPGTRLTVT.

The chain uses TRBV6-2 or TRBV6-3 and TRBJ2-3; 10 bases match TRBD2. Germline loops: CDR1 MNHEY, CDR2 SVGEGT. V lost 5 bases to trimming and J lost 2 bases; unmatched junction nucleotides: 7. CDR3 length: 16 amino acids. The CDR3 spells CASSHGLAAYTDTQYF. The CDR3 nucleotides are TGTGCCAGCAGTCATGGACTAGCGGCTTACACAGATACGCAGTATTTT.

The CDR3 coding sequence is TGCGCCAGCAGCTTTGGGTACACAGATACGCAGTATTTT. Its protein product is CASSFGYTDTQYF. This rearrangement joins TRBV5-1 to TRBJ2-3; D unclear. V was trimmed by 2 bases and J by 2 bases, leaving 6 bases between them. The CDR3 totals 13 residues. CDR1 and CDR2 (germline): SGHRS, YFSETQ.

This clone was recorded only once. The chain is built from TRBV7-3 and TRBJ1-2, with no clear D. V shed 2 bases and J shed 0 bases, with 10 bases lying between them. Per the germline V gene, CDR1 is SGHTA and CDR2 is FQGTGA. The CDR3 is 15 amino acids. The CDR3 nucleotides are TGTGCCAGCAGCTTAGGGAGTGGGACTAACTATGGCTACACCTTC. This translates into CASSLGSGTNYGYTF. The full variable domain, in which reference TRBV7-3 and TRBJ1-2 provide the parts outside the CDR3, is GAGVSQTPSNKVTEKGKYVELRCDPISGHTALYWYRQSLGQGPEFLIYFQGTGAADDSGLPNDRFFAVRPEGSVSTLKIQRTERGDSAVYLCASSLGSGTNYGYTFGSGTRLTVV.

The CDR3 here is CASSLNPSPGLYYEQYF. As DNA, the CDR3 is TGCGCCAGCAGCTTGAACCCTAGCCCCGGACTTTACTACGAGCAGTACTTC. The chain couples TRBV5-1 to TRBJ2-7, with D perhaps matching TRBD2 (5 bases). The length of the CDR3 is 17 residues. Germline lookup yields CDR1 SGHRS and CDR2 YFSETQ. Trimming removed 1 base at V and 3 bases at J, with 20 bases between.

The chain is built from TRBV6-5 and TRBJ2-7; 10 positions match TRBD1. The CDR3 length is 14 residues. From germline, CDR1 is MNHEY and CDR2 SVGAGI. V shed 2 bases, J shed 3 bases, and the junction held 1 base outside the gene matches. The CDR3 sequence is CASSYGQGVYEQYF. The CDR3 nucleotides read TGTGCCAGCAGTTACGGACAGGGGGTCTACGAGCAGTACTTC.

V is TRBV12-3 or TRBV12-4 and J is TRBJ1-1; D is uncertain. The V and J ends lost 5 bases and 1 base respectively, with 8 bases between them. This CDR3 spans 13 amino acids. CDR3 loop: CASSHHWNTEAFF. DNA of the CDR3: TGTGCCAGCAGTCACCATTGGAACACTGAAGCTTTCTTT.

The chain joins TRBV11-2 to TRBJ1-1; no definite D call. Per germline, CDR1 SGHAT and CDR2 FQNNGV. This CDR3 is built from 12 residues. Trimming left V 3 bases short and J 6 bases short, with 8 bases between. The CDR3 sequence: CASSFNGAEAFF. For the CDR3, the DNA is TGTGCCAGCAGCTTTAACGGCGCTGAAGCTTTCTTT.

A note on this clone: The same CDR3 can be traced to other DNA sequences in this sample. The gene calls are TRBV9 and TRBJ1-1; D not certain. The length of the CDR3 is 14 residues. Looked up from germline, CDR1 is SGDLS and CDR2 is YYNGEE. Trimming shortened V by 0 bases and J by 0 bases, and 6 bases separated the two germline ends. The CDR3 is CASSVAAVNTEAFF. The CDR3 nucleotides read TGTGCCAGCAGCGTAGCGGCGGTGAACACTGAAGCTTTCTTT.